This T cell receptor beta chain was captured in a study of blood T cell repertoires in COVID-19. For the study at large: From the United States, Italy and Spain came samples of acute and convalescent COVID-19. The analysed material was cDNA or gDNA that came from T cells, B-cell-depleted T cells, or PBMCs.

Living in 20 to 30 US areas, the participants were between roughly 18 and 89 years of age. Participants reported their clinical history, and cohort assignment relied on those reports. Profiled with immunoSEQ multiplex PCR; TCRdb holds only in-frame clones, not every one. The sample lists under 350,000 clones; 86% were seen once. This clone was recorded a few times. The same CDR3 also results from other DNA sequences found in this sample. CDR1 and CDR2 (germline): KGHSH, LQKENI. The CDR3 is 11 residues long. Trimming took 6 bases from V and 2 from J, leaving 4 bases between them. The receptor comes from a woman in her thirties or forties with acute COVID-19. The gene calls are TRBV18 and TRBJ2-5; unclear D gene. Sequenced: PBMCs or T cells enriched from blood (not recorded which). The CDR3 spells CASSPQETQYF. DNA of the CDR3: TGTGCCAGCTCTCCGCAAGAGACCCAGTACTTC.